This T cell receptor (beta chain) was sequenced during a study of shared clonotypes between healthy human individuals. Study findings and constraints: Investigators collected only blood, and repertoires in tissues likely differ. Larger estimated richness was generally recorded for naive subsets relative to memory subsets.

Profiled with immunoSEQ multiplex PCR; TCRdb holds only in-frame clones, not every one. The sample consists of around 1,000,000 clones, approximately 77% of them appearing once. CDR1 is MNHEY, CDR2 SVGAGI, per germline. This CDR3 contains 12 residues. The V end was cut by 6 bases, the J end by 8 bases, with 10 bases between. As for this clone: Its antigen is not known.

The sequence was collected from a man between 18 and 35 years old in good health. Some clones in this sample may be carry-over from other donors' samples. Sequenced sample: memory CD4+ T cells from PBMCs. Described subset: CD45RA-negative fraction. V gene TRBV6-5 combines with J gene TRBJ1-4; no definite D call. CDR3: CASRAGREKLFF. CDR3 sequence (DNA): TGTGCCAGCAGGGCGGGTCGGGAAAAACTGTTTTTT.